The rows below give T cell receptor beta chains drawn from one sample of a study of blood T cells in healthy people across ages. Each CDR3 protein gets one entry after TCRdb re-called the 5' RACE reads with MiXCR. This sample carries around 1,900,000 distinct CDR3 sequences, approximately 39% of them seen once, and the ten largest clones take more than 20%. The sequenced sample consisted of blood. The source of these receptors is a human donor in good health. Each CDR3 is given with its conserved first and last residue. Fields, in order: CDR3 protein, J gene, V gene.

CDR3: CASWTGEETQYF
J: TRBJ2-5
V: TRBV21-1

CDR3: CSALADMNTEAFF
J: TRBJ1-1
V: TRBV20-1

CDR3: CASSMWGSGANVLTF
J: TRBJ2-6
V: TRBV7-2

CDR3: CSARHQLRRFTDTQYF
J: TRBJ2-3
V: TRBV20-1

CDR3: CSVDRDISSYNEQFF
J: TRBJ2-1
V: TRBV29-1

CDR3: CASTGTSGDSDTQYF
J: TRBJ2-3
V: TRBV2

CDR3: CASSGALNSPLHF
J: TRBJ1-6
V: TRBV12-3/TRBV12-4

CDR3: CASSQVTQRGPRSTDTQYF
J: TRBJ2-3
V: TRBV14

CDR3: CASSRDNTSGNEKLFF
J: TRBJ1-4
V: TRBV5-1

CDR3: CASSPRGPRCGYTF
J: TRBJ1-2
V: TRBV6-2/TRBV6-3

CDR3: CASSISGRYLEGYTF
J: TRBJ1-2
V: TRBV12-3/TRBV12-4

CDR3: CATSDPGATLDTQYF
J: TRBJ2-3
V: TRBV24-1

CDR3: CASARGGLKETQYF
J: TRBJ2-5
V: TRBV12-3/TRBV12-4

CDR3: CATVRTSGTEQFF
J: TRBJ2-1
V: TRBV27

CDR3: CASSFGSRSSTDTQYF
J: TRBJ2-3
V: TRBV7-8

CDR3: CASSQDAWDGQETQYF
J: TRBJ2-5
V: TRBV4-3

CDR3: CASALGVSSSTDTQYF
J: TRBJ2-3
V: TRBV5-1

CDR3: CASSFGDTGGYGYTF
J: TRBJ1-2
V: TRBV28

CDR3: CASSQQRGNGYTF
J: TRBJ1-2
V: TRBV7-3

CDR3: CTSSYRVGTTEAFF
J: TRBJ1-1
V: TRBV2

CDR3: CASSLEVQSEAFF
J: TRBJ1-1
V: TRBV7-7

CDR3: CASSQPAGTMTDTQYF
J: TRBJ2-3
V: TRBV14

CDR3: CASSPSGGSSYNEQFF
J: TRBJ2-1
V: TRBV7-9

CDR3: CSVDLGYDEQFF
J: TRBJ2-1
V: TRBV29-1

CDR3: CSAAETGSLKYNEQFF
J: TRBJ2-1
V: TRBV20-1

CDR3: CATSNTPPNDNEQFF
J: TRBJ2-1
V: TRBV15

CDR3: CASSLDRAAGHTF
J: TRBJ1-2
V: TRBV7-9

CDR3: CASTRDRDTDTQYF
J: TRBJ2-3
V: TRBV5-1

CDR3: CSVEGDNEQYF
J: TRBJ2-7
V: TRBV29-1

CDR3: CTSNQDSYGGNTEAFF
J: TRBJ1-1
V: TRBV4-3

CDR3: CSARGREEQPQHF
J: TRBJ1-5
V: TRBV20-1

CDR3: CASSPLSGNEQFF
J: TRBJ2-1
V: TRBV18

CDR3: CASSLWMSTDTQYF
J: TRBJ2-3
V: TRBV12-3/TRBV12-4

CDR3: CASSQDADSYGYTF
J: TRBJ1-2
V: TRBV4-3

CDR3: CSVEDGDRYEQYF
J: NA
V: TRBV29-1

CDR3: CASSPRGATQYF
J: TRBJ2-3
V: TRBV12-3/TRBV12-4

CDR3: CASSVSGESYEQYF
J: TRBJ2-7
V: TRBV25-1

CDR3: CSARLAGGPPDTQYF
J: TRBJ2-3
V: TRBV20-1

CDR3: CASSPAPWGANYGYTF
J: TRBJ1-2
V: TRBV9

CDR3: CASSPPGGVSEAFF
J: TRBJ1-1
V: TRBV9

CDR3: CANSGSTGVWGYTF
J: TRBJ1-2
V: TRBV4-3

CDR3: CSAPKTGTSSYEQYF
J: TRBJ2-7
V: TRBV20-1

CDR3: CSASPGLSLEAFF
J: TRBJ1-1
V: TRBV20-1

CDR3: CASSPPRGGRGLSSYNEQFF
J: TRBJ2-1
V: TRBV14

CDR3: CASQDLTPTDTQYF
J: TRBJ2-3
V: TRBV27

CDR3: CASSLEQGFWDEQFF
J: TRBJ2-1
V: TRBV12-3/TRBV12-4

CDR3: CASTIQGEEDTQYF
J: TRBJ2-3
V: TRBV2

CDR3: CASSFQAGPYEQYF
J: TRBJ2-7
V: TRBV12-3/TRBV12-4

CDR3: CASSRNREGEQFF
J: TRBJ2-1
V: TRBV7-2

CDR3: CASSYSDWGGNQPQHF
J: TRBJ1-5
V: TRBV6-2/TRBV6-3

CDR3: CATSDLGGSQPQHF
J: TRBJ1-5
V: TRBV24-1

CDR3: CSAPRTVYEQYF
J: TRBJ2-7
V: TRBV20-1

CDR3: CASSQDRVRALRSYNEQFF
J: TRBJ2-1
V: TRBV4-1

CDR3: CASSLGVAINYGYTF
J: TRBJ1-2
V: TRBV7-2

CDR3: CASSEEGLGSYEQYF
J: TRBJ2-7
V: TRBV2